This T cell receptor (beta chain) comes out of a study of spatial heterogeneity in lung cancer. TCR cDNA molecules each carried a unique molecular identifier. MiXCR was run by TCRdb on the 5' RACE reads, yielding one entry per CDR3 protein. Of 20,000 or so distinct CDR3 sequences in the sample, approximately 3.3% are singletons; the top ten hold more than 25%. This clonotype occurred many times. The antigen is unknown. Study findings and constraints: Blood showed ubiquitous tumor TCRs more often at resection than at routine follow-up.

Described time point: sample taken at primary tumor resection. Without sorting, whole RNA was sequenced from tumor, nontumor lung or frozen PBMC. The donor group consisted of around 77 patients who had untreated, early-stage non-small cell lung cancer. CDR1 is DFQATT, CDR2 SNEGSKA, per germline (reference sequence). The CDR3 loop spans 13 amino acids. The junction had 3 bases not matched to a gene; V was cut back by 6 bases and J by 4 bases. Sample: PBMCs, taken at surgery. This sequence joins TRBV20-1 and TRBJ2-3, with 11 bases lining up with TRBD2. The source is a female donor with early-stage non-small cell lung cancer. CDR3 in DNA: TGCAGTGCCGCACTAGCGGGAGCAGATACGCAGTATTTT. Translated, it gives CSAALAGADTQYF.